This T cell receptor beta chain is drawn from a study of blood T cell repertoires in COVID-19. The overall study: COVID-19 samples from acute and convalescent phases originated in the United States, Italy and Spain.

The sample holds a few counts of this clone. Under the authors' procedure: Reference gene primer amplification yielded estimated nucleated cell counts. Here immunoSEQ multiplex PCR was the method, and the copy in TCRdb shows in-frame clones only, minus some. V and J calls and clone size come straight from that table; D and trimming were deduced from the DNA. This table holds 150,000 to 200,000 clones, about 80% found once. This TCR was recovered from a man in his fifties or sixties with acute or convalescent COVID-19. Sequencing input: peripheral blood.

In DNA, the CDR3 is TGCGCCAGCAGCCAAGCTTTGGGGACTAGAAACACAGATACGCAGTATTTT. Translating it yields CASSQALGTRNTDTQYF. This rearrangement joins TRBV4-1 to TRBJ2-3; 8 bases line up with TRBD2. This CDR3 contains 17 residues. V lost 1 base and J lost 2; bases outside the gene matches: 8. CDR1 is MGHRA, CDR2 YSYEKL, per germline.